The T cell receptor beta chain described here comes from a study of shared clonotypes between healthy human individuals (dated by TCRdb to 2018 to 2021). Turning to the overall study: The cohort comprised a couple of women and three men aged 18 to 49 years. Per donor, three plates each were used for CD4 naive and CD4 memory, two for CD8 naive, and one for CD8 memory. Blood TCR repertoires of roughly five healthy adults were deeply sequenced to estimate repertoire size and the extent of clonotype sharing between individuals. To increase sequencing depth and limit assay-specific biases, different laboratories used diverse techniques to prepare libraries and sequence TCR repertoires. Each donor's leukapheresis produced roughly between roughly 0.9 and 8.9 billion PBMCs. The paper's findings and limits, for the study overall: Sampling was restricted to blood, and TCR repertoires in tissue are likely to differ from TCR repertoires in blood. Sharing across several donors was observed for about 5% of naive CD4, over 3% of naive CD8, 2.3% of memory CD4, and over 0.3% of memory CD8 clonotypes. The genetic and exposure-history diversity represented was limited by the small number of donors. Naive subsets generally had larger estimated clonotype richness than memory subsets did. Compared with non-shared clonotypes, the clonotypes found in all four sorted-subset donors had higher generation probabilities. Pairwise subsampling led to the expectation that sequencing depth would affect the degree of clonotype sharing among donors. Rarefaction of sorted-subset datasets indicated incomplete sequencing despite the large sequencing depth.

The germline V gene (reference sequence) specifies GTSNPN as CDR1 and SVGIG as CDR2. The CDR3 contains 12 residues, cysteine and phenylalanine counted. Just CDR3 DNA is preserved here, 36 bases in frame from base 1. V is pared back by 0 bases and J by 4 bases, with 7 bases lying between the germline termini. Using the deep immunoSEQ assay, TCR CDR3 regions were amplified from genomic DNA by multiplex PCR. For each cell subset, the extracted genomic DNA was distributed evenly across all wells of several immunoSEQ 96-well plates, and each plate served as one replicate. For sorted subsets, roughly 0.2 ug genomic DNA, equal to 30,000 or so T cell genomes, was loaded into each replicate PCR. Purified libraries were quantified with a Qubit 3.0 fluorometer, sized on a Bioanalyzer 2100, and re-quantified with the KAPA Library Quantification kit. Each immunoSEQ 96-well plate was sequenced on its own single-read 150-cycle Illumina NextSeq 550 flow cell. Processing in the source paper ran as follows. Because the immunoSEQ output included only junctional sequences and no quality scores, the filtering could not be the same as the filtering used for full-length reads. Sequences were annotated with PyIR, a Python wrapper for IgBLAST v1.9, and V/J genes and CDR3 were assigned using IMGT germline references. Reads were removed for weak V/J assignments (E-value above 1e-6), missing CDR3, stop codons, out-of-frame junctions, or ambiguous translated residues. V3J clonotypes were defined as sequences sharing an identical inferred V gene, J gene, and CDR3 amino acid sequence. The percentage overlap between two repertoires was calculated by dividing the number of shared unique clonotypes by the size of the smaller repertoire. Repertoire richness was assessed with RTK rarefaction, the Chao1 estimator, and Recon v2.1 estimates of unobserved clonotypes. OLGA was used to compute generation probabilities for all TCRbeta clonotypes that the gDNA method yielded from a handful of donors. As stored in TCRdb, this immuneACCESS dataset retains in-frame rearrangements with V and J assigned. A fraction of the clones does not appear; measured against another copy, unresolved V genes explain less than half of the discrepancy, and the remainder lacks a known reason. V and J calls and clone size are given by that table; D and trimming were obtained from the DNA. This sample gives 600,000 to 700,000 clones in total; less than 80% of them show up just once. 1.5% to 2% of the sample rests with the top ten.

The donors were healthy, HIV-negative adults with no recently reported acute infections or vaccinations. All donors were Caucasian adults living in Nashville, Tennessee, USA. CD4+ T cells were enriched by magnetic negative selection; naive cells were then positively selected on CD45RA, and the negative fraction formed the memory subset. Blood was collected by leukapheresis, and PBMCs were isolated by Ficoll-Histopaque density gradient centrifugation and then cryopreserved in liquid nitrogen vapor phase. Analytical flow cytometry was used to check the purity and quantity of each magnetically sorted T cell population. Genomic DNA was isolated from every sorted fraction and measured by UV absorbance on a Nanodrop 2000c. Of note for this clone: Its antigen target is currently unknown. Per-nucleotide qualities are absent, and no much larger clonotype sits a single base away.

The receptor comes from a woman aged 25 to 39 in good health. The V and J segments used are TRBV30 and TRBJ2-7, with no reliable assignment of the D segment. The sequenced sample consisted of memory CD4+ T cells sorted from blood. The sample's cell subset or site label, decoded: CD45RA-negative fraction. CDR3 loop: CAWSVAPYEQYF. The bases are TGTGCCTGGAGTGTTGCGCCATACGAGCAGTACTTC.